This is a list of T cell receptor beta chains from one sample in a study of T cell repertoires in cytomegalovirus infection. For these TCRs, the target antigens are not known. TCRdb fed the reads into MiXCR, producing one record per CDR3 protein. This sample has hundreds of thousands of distinct CDR3 sequences, with around 32% found just once. Here the sequenced sample was cultured CD8+ T cells from PBMCs, taken from culture after CMV antigen stimulation. The receptor set was obtained from a human donor in good health (CMV status not recorded). Some clones in this sample may be carry-over from other donors' samples. Both conserved end residues are part of each CDR3. The D gene is left open where the match is weak. Only some rows state a clone size, as once, few, many or a class for expanded clones.

DNA | CDR3 | D | size | J | V
TGTGCCATCATGAGGGCAATAAGCCCCGGGGGGAGTACGCAGTATTTT | CAIMRAISPGGSTQYF | TRBD2 | - | TRBJ2-3 | TRBV10-3
TGTGCTAGTGGTTTGCCCACGGAGCAGTACTTC | CASGLPTEQYF | - | - | TRBJ2-7 | TRBV12-5
TGTGCCAGCAGCTTAAGCGGGCTAGCGCTCTACGAGCAGTACTTC | CASSLSGLALYEQYF | - | - | TRBJ2-7 | TRBV7-6
TGCAGTGCCAACGCGGTCGAGCAGTACTTC | CSANAVEQYF | - | - | TRBJ2-7 | TRBV20-1
TGTGCCAGCAGCGCTTGGTCCCGGGCTAGCGGGGAATCGGAGACCCAGTACTTC | CASSAWSRASGESETQYF | TRBD2 | many | TRBJ2-5 | TRBV7-2
TGTGCCAGCAGCTTATCCCTGGGACTACTGAACTATGGCTACACCTTC | CASSLSLGLLNYGYTF | - | - | TRBJ1-2 | TRBV7-6
TGTGCCAGCAGTGGGAGGGTGAACACTGGAGCTTTCTTT | CASSGRVNTGAFF | - | - | TRBJ1-1 | TRBV6-6
TGTGCCAGCAGCCCCTGGGTATCCTACAATGAGCAGTTCTTC | CASSPWVSYNEQFF | - | many | TRBJ2-1 | TRBV11-1
TGCAGTGCTAGACGGTTGGTAGGACGACTTAGGGATAGCAATCAGCCCCAGCATTTT | CSARRLVGRLRDSNQPQHF | - | few | TRBJ1-5 | TRBV20-1
TGTGCCAGCAGATCCGGGACAGGGGGCGCGACTGGTCAGCCCCAGCATTTT | CASRSGTGGATGQPQHF | TRBD1 | - | TRBJ1-5 | TRBV6-2/TRBV6-3
TGTGCCAGCAAAAAGGGTGGACAGGGGTACGAGCAGTACTTC | CASKKGGQGYEQYF | TRBD1 | - | TRBJ2-7 | TRBV27
TGTGCCAGCAGTTGGGGACTAGCGGGCCTCACCGGGGAGCTGTTTTTT | CASSWGLAGLTGELFF | TRBD2 | - | TRBJ2-2 | TRBV27
TGTGCCAGCAGCTCGGGACTAGCGGGGGCCCGCGGAGCAGATACGCAGTATTTT | CASSSGLAGARGADTQYF | TRBD2 | - | TRBJ2-3 | TRBV5-4
TGTGCCACCAGCAGAGATCTGGCAGTCACTAATGAAAAACTGTTTTTT | CATSRDLAVTNEKLFF | - | once | TRBJ1-4 | TRBV15
TGTGCCAGCAGCTTGGATTTCCTCGAAGAGACCCAGTACTTC | CASSLDFLEETQYF | - | few | TRBJ2-5 | TRBV5-4
TGCGCCAGCAGCCTAGGGACAGTAGCTAACTATGGCTACACCTTC | CASSLGTVANYGYTF | TRBD1 | many | TRBJ1-2 | TRBV4-1
TGTGCCAGCAACCTAGCTGGGGACAGGGCCACAGATACGCAGTATTTT | CASNLAGDRATDTQYF | TRBD1 | many | TRBJ2-3 | TRBV7-6
TGTGCCAGCAGCCCCGGGCGAGGGGACCAAGAGACCCAGTACTTC | CASSPGRGDQETQYF | - | - | TRBJ2-5 | TRBV12-3/TRBV12-4
TGTGCCAGCAGTTTATCGCCAGCCCAGATTTACAATGAGCAGTTCTTC | CASSLSPAQIYNEQFF | - | few | TRBJ2-1 | TRBV28
TGCGCCAGCAATGGCAGGGGGCTTTACACTGAAGCTTTCTTT | CASNGRGLYTEAFF | TRBD1 | - | TRBJ1-1 | TRBV10-2
TGTGCCACCAGTGACCGAGGGACGCCGAACTATGGCTACACCTTC | CATSDRGTPNYGYTF | - | - | TRBJ1-2 | TRBV24-1
TGTGCCATCAGAGTGGGACCTGGAAACACCATATATTTT | CAIRVGPGNTIYF | - | - | TRBJ1-3 | TRBV10-3
TGTGCCAGCAGTCTCCGGACAGATAGCTACAATGAGCAGTTCTTC | CASSLRTDSYNEQFF | - | many | TRBJ2-1 | TRBV12-3/TRBV12-4
TGTGCCAGCAGCGCCCCGGGACAGAGATACTCTGGGGCCAACGTCCTGACTTTC | CASSAPGQRYSGANVLTF | TRBD1 | few | TRBJ2-6 | TRBV7-9
TGCAGTGCTAGAGCCGCGGGCACCGGGGAGCTGTTTTTT | CSARAAGTGELFF | - | few | TRBJ2-2 | TRBV20-1
TGTGCTAGTGGTTTGGTCGAGGAGGGGTATCCCACGCATGGAGCCACAGATACGCAGTATTTT | CASGLVEEGYPTHGATDTQYF | - | - | TRBJ2-3 | TRBV12-5
TGCGCCAGCGCTACATCAGGGAACCCGCTGGAGACCCAGTACTTC | CASATSGNPLETQYF | - | few | TRBJ2-5 | TRBV23-1
TGTGCCAGCAGTCCCGGGGACTACGCTGGAAACACCATATATTTT | CASSPGDYAGNTIYF | - | few | TRBJ1-3 | TRBV6-5
TGCAGTGCTAGTGACAAAAGACTGAACTATGGCTACACCTTC | CSASDKRLNYGYTF | - | few | TRBJ1-2 | TRBV20-1
TGCGCCAGCAGCCAAGATCCCCTCTACAATGAGCAGTTCTTC | CASSQDPLYNEQFF | - | few | TRBJ2-1 | TRBV4-1
TGCAGTGCTAGAGATTTGGCATCTGGAAACACCATATATTTT | CSARDLASGNTIYF | - | - | TRBJ1-3 | TRBV20-1
TGTGCCAGTAGTCACCTAGCGGGCGTTCTGGATACGCAGTATTTT | CASSHLAGVLDTQYF | TRBD2 | once | TRBJ2-3 | TRBV19
TGTGCCAGCCATTCTTCCGGGAAACTGTTTTTT | CASHSSGKLFF | - | few | TRBJ1-4 | TRBV5-6
TGCAGTGCTACGAGCGGGGGGGCAAAGACCGGGGAGCTGTTTTTT | CSATSGGAKTGELFF | TRBD2 | few | TRBJ2-2 | TRBV20-1
TGTGCCAGCAGTCCAGGGGGCTTGAGTAATGAAAAACTGTTTTTT | CASSPGGLSNEKLFF | TRBD1 | - | TRBJ1-4 | TRBV7-9
TGTGCCAGTAAGGGAACAGCTAACACTGAAGCTTTCTTT | CASKGTANTEAFF | - | - | TRBJ1-1 | TRBV2
TGTGCCAGCAGTTACGATTCGGGGGCCCCCACAGATACGCAGTATTTT | CASSYDSGAPTDTQYF | - | - | TRBJ2-3 | TRBV6-5
TGTGCCAGCAGTTACCCCTCGTGGCTAGCGGGGCGCAAAGAGACCCAGTACTTC | CASSYPSWLAGRKETQYF | TRBD2 | - | TRBJ2-5 | TRBV6-2/TRBV6-3
TGTGCCAGCAGTCGGCAGGGGTTGAATCAGCCCCAGCATTTT | CASSRQGLNQPQHF | - | - | TRBJ1-5 | TRBV27
TGTGCCAGCAGCACTAGGGGACAGGGCCTCTATGGCTACACCTTC | CASSTRGQGLYGYTF | TRBD1 | many | TRBJ1-2 | TRBV7-6
TGTGCCAGCAGCTTAATCCCCAGCGGGGTCGGTACAGATACGCAGTATTTT | CASSLIPSGVGTDTQYF | TRBD2 | - | TRBJ2-3 | TRBV11-2
TGTGCCAGCAGTTTTGATGGGGGGCGAAACATTCAGTACTTC | CASSFDGGRNIQYF | - | - | TRBJ2-4 | TRBV28
TGTGCCAGCAGTTACCCTAACAGGGCAGCTGAAGCTTTCTTT | CASSYPNRAAEAFF | - | few | TRBJ1-1 | TRBV6-2/TRBV6-3
TGTGCCAGCGGGGTGACAGTCAAGAAAAACACTGAAGCTTTCTTT | CASGVTVKKNTEAFF | - | - | TRBJ1-1 | TRBV2
TGTGCCAGCAGCTTGGGAGGACAGGCACGGGATCAGCCCCAGCATTTT | CASSLGGQARDQPQHF | TRBD1 | - | TRBJ1-5 | TRBV5-6
TGTGCCAGCAGCGGGACAGGGGTAGGTAATCAGCCCCAGCATTTT | CASSGTGVGNQPQHF | TRBD1 | few | TRBJ1-5 | TRBV7-9
TGTGCCAGCAGCGTTAGATTCCACGGGGGAGTTGTTCAGCCCCAGCATTTT | CASSVRFHGGVVQPQHF | - | - | TRBJ1-5 | TRBV11-3
TGTGCCATCAGTGAGTCGGAGTCAGATACGCAGTATTTT | CAISESESDTQYF | - | few | TRBJ2-3 | TRBV10-3
TGTGCCAGCAGTTACTCCGGATTAAGTGGAGATACGCAGTATTTT | CASSYSGLSGDTQYF | - | few | TRBJ2-3 | TRBV6-2/TRBV6-3
TGTGCCATACACCCCGCAGAAGGGGCAGATACGCAGTATTTT | CAIHPAEGADTQYF | - | few | TRBJ2-3 | TRBV2
TGTGGGTCGTTTAGAAGATCCGGGGCAGGCACTGAAGCTTTCTTT | CGSFRRSGAGTEAFF | - | few | TRBJ1-1 | TRBV19
TGTGCCAGCAGCGCTACAGGGGGCGGCTACACCTTC | CASSATGGGYTF | TRBD1 | - | TRBJ1-2 | TRBV9
TGTGCCAGCAGCTTAGCGCTCGGCAGGGCCTTCTATGGCTACACCTTC | CASSLALGRAFYGYTF | - | many | TRBJ1-2 | TRBV7-2
TGTGCCAGCAGTTTCTATCCGGGAGCTGAAGCTTTCTTT | CASSFYPGAEAFF | - | - | TRBJ1-1 | TRBV27
TGCAGTGCCCACCGGGAACAGGGGGAAAATCAGCCCCAGCATTTT | CSAHREQGENQPQHF | TRBD1 | - | TRBJ1-5 | TRBV20-1